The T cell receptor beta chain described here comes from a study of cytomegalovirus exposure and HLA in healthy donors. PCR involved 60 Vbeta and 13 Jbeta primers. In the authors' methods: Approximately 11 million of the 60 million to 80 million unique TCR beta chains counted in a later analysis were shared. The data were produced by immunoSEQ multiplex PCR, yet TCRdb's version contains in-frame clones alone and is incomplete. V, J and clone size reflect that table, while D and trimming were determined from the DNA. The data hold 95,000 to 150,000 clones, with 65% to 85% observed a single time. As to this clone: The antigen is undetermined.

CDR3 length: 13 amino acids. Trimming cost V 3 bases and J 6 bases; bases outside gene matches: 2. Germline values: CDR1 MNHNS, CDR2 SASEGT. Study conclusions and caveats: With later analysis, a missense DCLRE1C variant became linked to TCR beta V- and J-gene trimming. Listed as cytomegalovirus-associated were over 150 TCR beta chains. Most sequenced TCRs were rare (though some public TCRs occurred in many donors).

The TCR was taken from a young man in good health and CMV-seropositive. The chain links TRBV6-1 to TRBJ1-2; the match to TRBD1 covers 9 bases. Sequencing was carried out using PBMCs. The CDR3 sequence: CASSEGTGHGYTF. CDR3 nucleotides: TGTGCCAGCAGTGAGGGGACAGGGCATGGCTACACCTTC.